A single sample is the source of the 16 T cell receptor beta chains below, sequenced in a study of CD8 T cells in Susac syndrome. A quantity of 0.5 to 1 ug RNA underwent reverse transcription using random hexamers. TCRdb recomputed calls from the immunoSEQ multiplex PCR reads with MiXCR, one row per CDR3 protein. The sample lists fewer than 85,000 distinct CDR3 sequences; 85% to 95% were seen once. Sequencing was done on a sample of CD8+ T cells from PBMCs. Every receptor here comes from a human donor with Susac syndrome.

The CDR3 bases are TGTGCCACTTATGGCTCTGGGGCCAACGTCCTGACTTTC. This encodes CATYGSGANVLTF. The chain recombines TRBV15 with TRBJ2-6, with D unclear. The CDR3 sequence is 13 residues long. V was shortened by 9 bases and J by 0 bases, with 6 bases between the two germline ends. From germline, CDR1 is LNHNV and CDR2 YYDKDF (reference sequence).

This rearrangement joins TRBV12-3 or TRBV12-4 to TRBJ2-7; 8 nucleotides agree with TRBD1. The trim removed 3 bases at V and 6 bases at J, leaving 10 bases unmatched. The CDR3 sequence is 15 residues long. CDR3 in DNA: TGTGCCAGCAGTTTTGGGACAGGCTCCTTTATCGAGCAGTACTTC. This sequence encodes CASSFGTGSFIEQYF.

V gene TRBV6-5 combines with J gene TRBJ2-7, with D perhaps TRBD2 (6 bases). Germline V gene sequence: CDR1 MNHEY, CDR2 SVGAGI. The CDR3 length is 14 residues. Trimming took 7 bases from V and 0 from J, leaving 13 bases between them. CDR3 loop: CASTTGTSSYEQYF. For the CDR3, the DNA is TGTGCCAGCACCACCGGGACTTCCTCCTACGAGCAGTACTTC.

The chain combines TRBV29-1 with TRBJ1-2; possibly TRBD1 for D (5 bases). V gave up 3 bases and J gave up 4 bases, with 12 bases separating them. The length of the CDR3 is 13 residues. Germline values: CDR1 SQVTM, CDR2 ANQGSEA. The chain's CDR3 is CSVEGVDTYGYTF. CDR3 DNA sequence: TGCAGCGTTGAGGGAGTGGACACCTATGGCTACACCTTC. Looking up the rest from reference TRBV29-1 and TRBJ1-2 gives the full variable domain: SAVISQKPSRDICQRGTSLTIQCQVDSQVTMMFWYRQQPGQSLTLIATANQGSEATYESGFVIDKFPISRPNLTFSTLTVSNMSPEDSSIYLCSVEGVDTYGYTFGSGTRLTVV.

V gene TRBV4-3 combines with J gene TRBJ2-2; 9 positions match TRBD2. This CDR3 has 18 residues. Germline CDR1 reads LGHNA; CDR2 reads YSLEER. The ends lost 0 bases at V and 3 bases at J; junction bases unmatched: 8. The CDR3 DNA reads TGCGCCAGCAGCCAAGATCGAGGACTAGCGAGTTACACCGGGGAGCTGTTTTTT. Its translation: CASSQDRGLASYTGELFF.

The chain couples TRBV19 to TRBJ2-1; D is unclear. The V gene lost 0 bases and the J gene lost 5 bases, with 8 bases spanning the gap. Germline V gene sequence: CDR1 LNHDA, CDR2 SQIVND (reference sequence). CDR3 length: 14 amino acids. CDR3 residues: CASSIESIHNEQFF. As DNA, the CDR3 is TGTGCCAGTAGTATAGAGTCCATACACAATGAGCAGTTCTTC.

The CDR3 DNA reads as TGTGCCAGCAGTGAATCCACAGGGGGCCATGGCATTCAGTACTTC. Translating gives CASSESTGGHGIQYF. This rearrangement joins TRBV25-1 to TRBJ2-4; 9 bases are a match to TRBD1. The CDR3 has 15 amino acids. Germline V gene sequence: CDR1 MGHDK, CDR2 SYGVNS. J was trimmed by 9 bases and V by 1 base; bases with no gene match: 7.

The chain employs TRBV4-3 and TRBJ1-5; D might be TRBD1 (5 bases). This CDR3 is built from 14 residues. The V end was cut by 4 bases, the J end by 6 bases, with 13 bases between. Germline values: CDR1 LGHNA, CDR2 YSLEER. The CDR3 nucleotides are TGCGCCAGCAGCCCGGGACTGGGGATTCAGCCCCAGCATTTT. It specifies CASSPGLGIQPQHF.

This sequence joins TRBV6-5 and TRBJ2-2, with D unresolved. This CDR3 spans 14 amino acids. The V end was cut by 6 bases, the J end by 6 bases, with 14 bases between. Per germline, CDR1 MNHEY and CDR2 SVGAGI. The CDR3 protein is CASRVQKSAGELFF. The CDR3 nucleotides read TGTGCCAGCAGAGTCCAGAAGTCGGCCGGGGAGCTGTTTTTT.

V and J are TRBV28 and TRBJ2-7, with unresolved D. Trimming left V 6 bases short and J 0 bases short, with 3 bases between. The CDR3 spans 11 residues. From germline, CDR1 is MDHEN and CDR2 SYDVKM. CDR3 in DNA: TGTGCCAGCAGCATCTCCTACGAGCAGTACTTC. This translates into CASSISYEQYF.

V usage is TRBV7-9 and J usage is TRBJ2-7; 9 bases map to TRBD1. The CDR3 spans 14 residues. CDR1 and CDR2 (germline): SEHNR, FQNEAQ (reference sequence). Losses at the gene ends were 1 base for V and 4 bases for J; bases not matched to a gene: 2. This CDR3 reads CASSLVDRGYEQYF. CDR3 bases: TGTGCCAGCAGCTTAGTGGACAGGGGTTACGAGCAGTACTTC.

About this clonotype itself: One junction end disagrees with the germline gene, perhaps due to a read error. The chain joins TRBV20-1 to TRBJ1-2; D is uncertain. The CDR3 has 13 residues. Germline lookup yields CDR1 DFQATT and CDR2 SNEGSKA (reference sequence). The CDR3 loop is CSAETGDWDGGPF. As DNA, the CDR3 is TGCAGTGCTGAGACTGGGGATTGGGATGGAGGGCCCTTC.

This chain connects TRBV29-1 to TRBJ2-1; 7 nucleotides agree with TRBD2. The CDR3 is made up of 16 amino acids. J lost 0 bases, V lost 3 bases, and 8 bases had no gene match. The germline CDR1 and CDR2 sequences are SQVTM and ANQGSEA. As DNA, the CDR3 is TGCAGCGTTGATGGGGGGGAGGGGAGCTCCTACAATGAGCAGTTCTTC. It yields the protein CSVDGGEGSSYNEQFF.

The chain joins TRBV3-1 to TRBJ2-5; 12 bases line up with TRBD2. This CDR3 has 16 residues. The trim removed 5 bases at V and 4 bases at J, leaving 8 bases unmatched. Germline V gene sequence: CDR1 LGHDT, CDR2 YNNKEL (reference sequence). Here the CDR3 reads CASSIRLAGEVETQYF. The CDR3, as DNA: TGTGCCAGCAGCATTCGACTAGCGGGAGAGGTAGAGACCCAGTACTTC.

V gene TRBV5-6 combines with J gene TRBJ2-1; 9 nucleotides match TRBD1. Per germline, CDR1 SGHDT and CDR2 YYEEEE. The junction had 7 bases not matched to a gene; V was cut back by 0 bases and J by 6 bases. The CDR3 contains 16 residues. CDR3 sequence (DNA): TGTGCCAGCAGCTTGGCCGCGGACAGGGGAGGCAATGAGCAGTTCTTC. This sequence encodes CASSLAADRGGNEQFF.

The chain has TRBV28 and TRBJ2-1; 7 bases agree with TRBD2. The junction had 7 bases not matched to a gene; V was cut back by 3 bases and J by 5 bases. Germline V CDR1 and CDR2: MDHEN, SYDVKM. CDR3 length equals 15 residues. CDR3 sequence: CASSFGPGLHNEQFF. CDR3 coding DNA: TGTGCCAGCAGTTTTGGGCCGGGACTACACAATGAGCAGTTCTTC.